A selection of T cell receptor beta chains follows, all from one sample in a study of T cells after yellow fever vaccination. MiXCR, run by TCRdb on the 5' RACE reads, gives a single entry per CDR3 protein. The sample records about 580,000 distinct CDR3 sequences, about 17% being singletons. Sequences were derived from PBMCs, sampled more than 4 days after the first yellow fever vaccination. Receptors originate from a man aged 18-30 years who received the YFV17D yellow fever vaccine. Both conserved end residues are part of each CDR3. A D gene is named only where the DNA matches it firmly. For some rows the clone size is stated as once, few or many, or as a class when expanded; others skip it.

>.|TRBJ2-2|TRBV4-3|.
TGCGCCAGCAGCCAAGATCAGGCCCAGGCTGCCACCGGGGAGCTGTTTTTT
CASSQDQAQAATGELFF
>few|TRBJ2-3|TRBV7-9|TRBD2
TGTGCCAGCAGCTCCGTCCTGGGACTAGCGGAGGCAGATACGCAGTATTTT
CASSSVLGLAEADTQYF
>many|TRBJ2-7|TRBV29-1|TRBD1
TGCAGCGCCAAACAGACAGGGTCCCCCTACGAGCAGTACTTC
CSAKQTGSPYEQYF
>few|TRBJ2-3|TRBV29-1|TRBD2
TGCAGCGTTGAGGCATACGGGGGGAGGGCAGATACGCAGTATTTT
CSVEAYGGRADTQYF
>few|TRBJ2-1|TRBV11-2|.
TGTGCCAGCAGCTTAGAGCAGAGGTACAATGAGCAGTTCTTC
CASSLEQRYNEQFF
>once|TRBJ2-3|TRBV20-1|TRBD2
TGCAGTGCTAGGTCCGAGCGGGGTCGCACAGATACGCAGTATTTT
CSARSERGRTDTQYF
>.|TRBJ2-7|TRBV5-1|.
TGCGCCAGCAGCGCGGCAGGGAGGGAGCAGTACTTC
CASSAAGREQYF
>many|TRBJ2-3|TRBV5-4|.
TGTGCCAGCAGCTTGGAGGGGGGGGCCACAGATACGCAGTATTTT
CASSLEGGATDTQYF
>.|TRBJ2-1|TRBV12-3/TRBV12-4|TRBD2
TGTGCCAGCAGTACGACTAGCGGGGGGACTTCCTACAATGAGCAGTTCTTC
CASSTTSGGTSYNEQFF
>few|TRBJ2-3|TRBV20-1|.
TGCAGTGCTAGAGCTGAAGGGGGGACAGATACGCAGTATTTT
CSARAEGGTDTQYF
>.|TRBJ2-2|TRBV24-1|.
TGTGCCACCAGTGACCCGACAGATTTCACCCGGGAGCTGTTTTTT
CATSDPTDFTRELFF
>.|TRBJ2-3|TRBV11-2|.
TGTGCCAGCAGCTTAATGGGGTGGGGCCGTGGAACAGATACGCAGTATTTT
CASSLMGWGRGTDTQYF
>.|TRBJ2-3|TRBV7-2|TRBD2
TGTGCCAGCAGCTCGAGCGGGGGGGCGGAAGATACGCAGTATTTT
CASSSSGGAEDTQYF
>few|TRBJ1-5|TRBV6-2/TRBV6-3|TRBD1
TGTGCCAGCAGTTGGAGGGGGCCTCAGCCCCAGCATTTT
CASSWRGPQPQHF
>.|TRBJ1-2|TRBV5-4|.
TGTGCCAGCAGCCCTGACAGCGCTGGACCCATAATTTTTGGCTACACCTTC
CASSPDSAGPIIFGYTF
>.|TRBJ2-7|TRBV6-1|TRBD2
TGTGCCAGCAGCACCGGGACTAGTCTATCCTACGAGCAGTACTTC
CASSTGTSLSYEQYF
>.|TRBJ2-5|TRBV7-9|.
TGTGCCAGCAGCGGTGACAACCAAGAGACCCAGTACTTC
CASSGDNQETQYF
>few|TRBJ1-2|TRBV4-1|.
TGCGCCAGCAGTTCTAGGGACCGGCAGGGCTACACCTTC
CASSSRDRQGYTF
>few|TRBJ2-3|TRBV12-3/TRBV12-4|TRBD2
TGTGCCAGCAGTCACGGGGGGGCAGGGGATACGCAGTATTTT
CASSHGGAGDTQYF
>few|TRBJ1-1|TRBV27|.
TGTGCCAGCCGCCGCGGAGGGGGGTTTGAAGCTTTCTTT
CASRRGGGFEAFF
>few|TRBJ2-1|TRBV6-2/TRBV6-3|.
TGTGCCAGCAGTTACCTAGCGACCTACAATGAGCAGTTCTTC
CASSYLATYNEQFF
>.|TRBJ1-1|TRBV24-1|.
TGTGCCACCAGTGATACCCGACGGGGGAACACTGAAGCTTTCTTT
CATSDTRRGNTEAFF
>few|TRBJ1-2|TRBV18|.
TGTGCCAGCTCACCAGTGGGGACGGCTAACTATGGCTACACCTTC
CASSPVGTANYGYTF
>few|TRBJ2-7|TRBV27|TRBD1
TGTGCCAGCAGTCTCGGACAGGGGGTTTACGAGCAGTACTTC
CASSLGQGVYEQYF
>.|TRBJ1-1|TRBV29-1|TRBD1
TGCAGCGTCCGACAGGGGGACACTGAAGCTTTCTTT
CSVRQGDTEAFF
>few|TRBJ1-3|TRBV24-1|.
TGTGCCCCGTCAACCTCTGGAAACACCATATATTTT
CAPSTSGNTIYF
>.|TRBJ2-7|TRBV6-5|TRBD1
TGTGCCAGCAGTTACCAGGGCAGGGGGACCTCCTACGAGCAGTACTTC
CASSYQGRGTSYEQYF
>.|TRBJ1-6|TRBV15|.
TGTGCCACCAGCGATCTCAGGGTTCGTGATTCACCCCTCCACTTT
CATSDLRVRDSPLHF
>few|TRBJ2-3|TRBV12-3/TRBV12-4|TRBD1
TGTGCCAGCAGTCTTCGACAGGGGGCTTCAGATACGCAGTATTTT
CASSLRQGASDTQYF
>.|TRBJ2-1|TRBV3-1|.
TGTGCCAGCAGCCAAAGTACACAGGGTGAGCAGTTCTTC
CASSQSTQGEQFF
>few|TRBJ1-5|TRBV6-1|.
TGTGCCAGCAGTGAAGGGCCGCCCCAGCATTTT
CASSEGPPQHF
>few|TRBJ2-3|TRBV12-3/TRBV12-4|TRBD2
TGTGCCAGCAGCTGGGACTACACCGGGGATACGCAGTATTTT
CASSWDYTGDTQYF
>few|TRBJ1-1|TRBV6-2/TRBV6-3|TRBD1
TGTGCCAGCGCACAGGGGAGCACTGAAGCTTTCTTT
CASAQGSTEAFF
>few|TRBJ1-5|TRBV20-1|.
TGCAGTGCAACTAGCTGGGCCCAGCCCCAGCATTTT
CSATSWAQPQHF
>few|TRBJ2-1|TRBV7-2|.
TGTGCCAGCAGCTTAGCGTCCCACTTAGGGCAGTTCTTC
CASSLASHLGQFF
>.|TRBJ2-4|TRBV12-3/TRBV12-4|.
TGTGCCAGCAGTTTAATCGGGGAGGCGACCAAAAACATTCAGTACTTC
CASSLIGEATKNIQYF
>few|TRBJ2-1|TRBV14|.
TGTGCCAGCAGCCAAGCCCCCGGGAAAGGTCCTTACAATGAGCAGTTCTTC
CASSQAPGKGPYNEQFF
>few|TRBJ2-2|TRBV24-1|TRBD2
TGTGCCACCTCCGGCGGGAGTAACACCGGGGAGCTGTTTTTT
CATSGGSNTGELFF
>.|TRBJ1-1|TRBV27|TRBD1
TGTGCCAGCAGACGAGAGCCCAGGGGGCTCAATTACATGAACACTGAAGCTTTCTTT
CASRREPRGLNYMNTEAFF
>.|TRBJ1-5|TRBV20-1|.
TGCAGTGCTAGGCCGTATGGCCAGCCCCAGCATTTT
CSARPYGQPQHF
>.|TRBJ1-4|TRBV12-3/TRBV12-4|.
TGTGCCAGCAGTTTTACCAGGGCGTGTGAAAAACTGTTTTTT
CASSFTRACEKLFF
>few|TRBJ2-2|TRBV27|.
TGTGCCAGCAGAGCCCGGCCTGGGGTTACCGGGGAGCTGTTTTTT
CASRARPGVTGELFF
>.|TRBJ2-4|TRBV2|TRBD2
TGTGCCAGCATTACTAGCGGGGATGTAGCCAAAAACATTCAGTACTTC
CASITSGDVAKNIQYF
>.|TRBJ1-2|TRBV19|.
TGTGCCAGTACCGGGGTACGCTATGGCTACACCTTC
CASTGVRYGYTF
>few|TRBJ2-1|TRBV20-1|.
TGCAGTGCTAGAGTGGCCAATGAGCAGTTCTTC
CSARVANEQFF
>.|TRBJ2-3|TRBV13|.
TGTGCCAGCAGATTTCAGGGGACAGATACGCAGTATTTT
CASRFQGTDTQYF
>few|TRBJ2-1|TRBV7-9|.
TGTGCCAGCAGCTACCAGGGGTCGAGGAGCTCCTACAATGAGCAGTTCTTC
CASSYQGSRSSYNEQFF
>few|TRBJ2-3|TRBV27|.
TGTGCCAGCAGGGATCCCTTGGGGGATACGCAGTATTTT
CASRDPLGDTQYF
>few|TRBJ1-1|TRBV6-2/TRBV6-3|.
TGTGCCAGCAGGCTGGAGGGCGAAGCTTTCTTT
CASRLEGEAFF
>many|TRBJ1-2|TRBV27|TRBD1
TGTGCCACCTCCAGGGGGTTTGGCTATGGCTACACCTTC
CATSRGFGYGYTF
>.|TRBJ1-1|TRBV7-2|.
TGTGCCAGCAGGGCTCCAGGGGACACTGAAGCTTTCTTT
CASRAPGDTEAFF